These 9 T cell receptor beta chains share one sample of origin, sequenced in a study of Ad26.COV2.S vaccination and SARS-CoV-2 variants. Libraries were prepared by immunoSEQ multiplex PCR; TCRdb keeps only in-frame clonotypes and omits some of them. The data hold about 350,000 clones, with 85% observed a single time. Described treatment: roughly 19 received Ad26.COV2.S at low or high dose, single or two shots; 5 received placebo; per-sample allocation not given. The samples date from day 63 after the first vaccine or placebo injection. The sample consisted of peripheral blood, taken in a trial of Ad26.COV2.S vaccine versus placebo. The receptors were gathered from a person aged 18 to 65 who received the Ad26.COV2.S COVID-19 vaccine or a placebo.

This clone turned up a few times. The V and J genes are TRBV6-5 and TRBJ1-2, with 8 bases lining up with TRBD1. Germline values: CDR1 MNHEY, CDR2 SVGAGI. The V gene end was trimmed by 5 bases and the J gene end by 2 bases; junction bases not matched to a gene: 4. The length of the CDR3 is 14 residues. The CDR3 DNA reads TGTGCCAGCAGTCTCCGGACAGGGAACTATGGCTACACCTTC. It codes for CASSLRTGNYGYTF.

The chain recombines TRBV27 with TRBJ1-4; 10 positions agree with TRBD1. Germline CDR1 MNHEY, CDR2 SMNVEV (reference sequence). Losses at the gene ends were 3 bases for V and 3 bases for J; bases not matched to a gene: 10. The CDR3 extends over 18 amino acids. The CDR3 region is CASSFGTGQGRANEKLFF. DNA of the CDR3: TGTGCCAGCAGTTTTGGTACGGGACAGGGGAGGGCTAATGAAAAACTGTTTTTT. The full variable domain, its missing parts supplied by reference TRBV27 and TRBJ1-4, is EAQVTQNPRYLITVTGKKLTVTCSQNMNHEYMSWYRQDPGLGLRQIYYSMNVEVTDKGDVPEGYKVSRKEKRNFPLILESPSPNQTSLYFCASSFGTGQGRANEKLFFGSGTQLSVL.

This clone is a singleton in its sample. This chain uses TRBV13 with TRBJ2-5; D is possibly TRBD2 (6 bases). There are 16 residues in the CDR3. Deletions cut 1 base from V and 4 bases from J, with 16 bases between. Germline-derived CDR1 and CDR2 are PRHDT and FYEKMQ (reference sequence). Here the CDR3 reads CASSLASGGLGETQYF. CDR3 nucleotides: TGTGCCAGCAGCTTAGCTTCCGGGGGACTCGGAGAGACCCAGTACTTC.

J is TRBJ2-3 and V is TRBV4-1, with 13 bases aligning to TRBD2. Trimming removed 0 bases from V and 7 bases from J; junction bases left unmatched: 4. Per germline, CDR1 MGHRA and CDR2 YSYEKL. The CDR3 totals 16 residues. The CDR3 DNA is TGCGCCAGCAGCCAAGATAGGACTAGCGGGGGAAATACGCAGTATTTT. Protein sequence: CASSQDRTSGGNTQYF.

V usage is TRBV5-6 and J usage is TRBJ2-2; the D gene is possibly TRBD2 (6 bases). The CDR3 loop spans 15 amino acids. Germline values: CDR1 SGHDT, CDR2 YYEEEE. The V and J ends lost 4 bases and 6 bases respectively, with 16 bases between them. CDR3 in DNA: TGTGCCAGCAGCGGAATAGGAGGGGCCCCCGGGGAGCTGTTTTTT. It encodes CASSGIGGAPGELFF.

V and J are TRBV6-2 or TRBV6-3 and TRBJ2-7; 7 bases are a match to TRBD1. V was pared by 5 bases and J by 2 bases, with 3 bases of the junction left unmatched. Germline V gene lookup returns CDR1 MNHEY and CDR2 SVGEGT. The CDR3 length is 13 residues. The CDR3 DNA follows: TGTGCCAGCAGTCAGACAGGGCCCTACGAGCAGTACTTC. Residues: CASSQTGPYEQYF.

The gene calls are TRBV7-2 and TRBJ2-7; 8 positions match TRBD2. CDR1 and CDR2 from the germline V gene are SGHTA and FQGNSA. With 5 bases clipped from V and 7 bases from J, the junction kept 4 bases outside the gene matches. The CDR3 loop spans 12 amino acids. CDR3 sequence: CASSPIAGEQYF. CDR3 in DNA: TGTGCCAGCAGCCCCATAGCGGGAGAGCAGTACTTC.

This chain links TRBV3-1 (or the pseudogene TRBV3-2) with TRBJ2-7; TRBD2 matches at 9 bases. Germline CDR1 and CDR2: LGHDT and YNNKEL (reference sequence). CDR3 length: 14 residues. Trimming at V came to 4 bases and at J to 3 bases, leaving 4 bases not matched to a gene. CDR3 bases: TGTGCCAGCAGCCTTTTAGCGGGAGTCTACGAGCAGTACTTC. Its protein product is CASSLLAGVYEQYF.

J is TRBJ2-3 and V is TRBV7-2; 8 bases are a match to TRBD1. Germline assignment: CDR1 SGHTA and CDR2 FQGNSA. The CDR3 loop spans 14 amino acids. The J segment lost 3 bases and the V segment lost 5 bases, leaving 4 bases of the junction unmatched. CDR3 in amino acids: CASSAGQATDTQYF. CDR3 nucleotides: TGTGCCAGCAGCGCGGGACAGGCGACAGATACGCAGTATTTT.